The TCR beta chain described here comes from a study of Graves' ophthalmopathy and Graves' hyperthyroidism (dated by TCRdb to 2017 to 2018). A note on the overall study: Peripheral blood was collected before any treatment was given, at the time of initial diagnosis. To tell Graves' ophthalmopathy apart from Graves' hyperthyroidism, and to predict which patients would progress to ophthalmopathy, the study relied on TCR beta repertoire signatures. In total, approximately 130 blood samples were TCR-sequenced: around 42 ophthalmopathy, roughly 77 hyperthyroidism and some 17 hyperthyroidism-to-ophthalmopathy patients. To explore V-J signatures that separate ophthalmopathy from hyperthyroidism, a discovery set of 95 to 100 patients was enrolled, consisting of approximately 45 with ophthalmopathy and roughly 57 with stable hyperthyroidism. For independent validation, a separate cohort was made up of about 18 hyperthyroidism patients plus 17 patients who later progressed from hyperthyroidism to ophthalmopathy. In more than five hyperthyroidism patients, T-cell repertoires of thyroid tissue and blood were compared. Following sample collection, hyperthyroidism patients were given methimazole at a starting dose of 30 mg daily, and ophthalmopathy patients were given high-dose intravenous methylprednisolone. The roughly 100 discovery patients were randomly divided into training and test sets at a 7:3 ratio. The research as a whole found: No statistical method was used to set the sample size in advance, and the investigators knew which group each participant was assigned to. In validation, the model predicted ophthalmopathy progression with about 71% sensitivity and around 72% specificity; roughly eleven predicted patients were CT-confirmed with GO in a median of around 6 months. Most expanded thyroid clonotypes with a frequency above 0.001 also appeared in blood, which suggests that blood repertoires may reflect the immune response in the thyroid. The 13-signature model separated ophthalmopathy from stable hyperthyroidism with around 90% sensitivity and approximately 83% specificity in cross-validation, and 80%/75% in the test set.

TCR beta CDR3 regions were amplified from RNA transcripts for repertoire sequencing. The first round of RT-PCR was done with HTBI primers and the Qiagen OneStep RT-PCR kit, and was followed by a second round of multiplex PCR, then size selection and purification. Libraries were sequenced paired-end with 100 bp reads on an Illumina HiSeq2000. Under the source paper's analysis protocol: SOAPnuke was used to process the reads, removing any read that contained adapters or uncalled bases, had a mean Phred below 15, or lacked an exact match to the constant primer or identifier. COPE v1.2.5 was used to merge high-quality paired reads. Clonotypes were defined as unique nucleotide sequences and were aligned to IMGT TRB V, D and J references using MiTCR v1.1. The analysis was limited to V-J combinations with a frequency above 0.0001, which together covered approximately 99% of the repertoires. For each V-J combination, a TCR clonal expansion and chaos score was defined as F50 clonal expansion divided by the chaos observed in the TCRdist matrix. Features were reduced by Welch's t-statistics and random forest to over 10 V-J combinations, which fed a naive Bayes classifier. The Morisita-Horn index was used to measure how similar the thyroid and blood repertoires were. The public reads were run again by TCRdb, first through fastp at Q25 and then through MiXCR, and only productive beta chains were kept. Rows with one shared CDR3 protein collapse into an entry with the most common genes and DNA. These V and J calls derive from TCRdb rather than the authors' analysis. This sample lists about 620,000 distinct CDR3 sequences; about a fifth were detected once. More than 5.5% of the sample goes to the ten largest clones.

The CDR3 contains 12 residues, cysteine and phenylalanine counted. Only the CDR3 portion is preserved as DNA: 36 bases, with reading frame beginning at the first base. The germline V gene encodes CDR1 MRHNA and CDR2 SNTAGT. V drops 6 bases and J drops 8 bases, leaving 13 bases in between. A remark on this clonotype: Its binding antigen is unknown. No qualities accompany the bases; no much larger clone lies one base away.

Hyperthyroidism was considered stable if no progression to ophthalmopathy occurred within 18 months of follow-up. Hyperthyroidism patients were newly diagnosed, with disease duration under 2 months, and aged 18 to 65 years. Anyone with other autoimmune diseases, uncontrolled infections, pregnancy or lactation was excluded from the study. Diagnosis relied on clinical symptoms, serum thyroxine, TRAb, thyroid ultrasound and orbital computed tomography. Ficoll-Paque density gradient centrifugation was used to isolate PBMCs from under 11 ml of fresh peripheral blood. Total RNA was extracted using Trizol reagent, and RNA quality was checked on an Agilent 2100 Bioanalyzer.

The sequence joins TRBV6-4 to TRBJ1-1; confidence is insufficient to name the D gene. Sequencing was done on a sample of peripheral blood. This clonotype was obtained from a woman younger than 30 with stable Graves' hyperthyroidism. Some clones in this sample may be carry-over from other donors' samples. Donor details come from another sample of the same person, matched by shared clones. The DNA reads as follows: TGTGCCAGCAGCCCTATTTGGAAAGAAGCTTTCTTT. Translated, this is CASSPIWKEAFF.